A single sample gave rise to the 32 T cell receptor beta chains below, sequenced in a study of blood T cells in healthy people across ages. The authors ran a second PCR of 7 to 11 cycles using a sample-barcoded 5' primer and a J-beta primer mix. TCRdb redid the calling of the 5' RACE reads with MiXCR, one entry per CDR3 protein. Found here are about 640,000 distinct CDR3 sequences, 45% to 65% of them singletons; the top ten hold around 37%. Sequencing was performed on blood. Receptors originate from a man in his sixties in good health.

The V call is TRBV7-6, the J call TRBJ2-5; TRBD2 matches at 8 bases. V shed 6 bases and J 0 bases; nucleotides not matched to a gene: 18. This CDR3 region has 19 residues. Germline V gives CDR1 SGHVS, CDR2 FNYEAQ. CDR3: CASSPPIPPTGGYQETQYF. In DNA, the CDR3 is TGTGCCAGCAGTCCCCCCATCCCTCCTACGGGGGGGTACCAAGAGACCCAGTACTTC.

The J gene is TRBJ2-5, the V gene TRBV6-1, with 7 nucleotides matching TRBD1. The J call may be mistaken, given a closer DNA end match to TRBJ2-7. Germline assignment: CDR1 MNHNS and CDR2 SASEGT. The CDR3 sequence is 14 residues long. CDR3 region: CASGVGTASYEQYF. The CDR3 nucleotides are TGTGCCAGCGGTGTGGGGACAGCTTCCTACGAGCAGTACTTC.

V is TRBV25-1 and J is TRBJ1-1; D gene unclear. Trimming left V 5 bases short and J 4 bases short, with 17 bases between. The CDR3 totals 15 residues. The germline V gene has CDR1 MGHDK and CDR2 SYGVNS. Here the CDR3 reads CASSPRVGIGTEAFF. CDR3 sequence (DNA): TGTGCCAGCAGTCCAAGAGTGGGGATAGGCACTGAAGCTTTCTTT. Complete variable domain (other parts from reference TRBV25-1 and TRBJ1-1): EADIYQTPRYLVIGTGKKITLECSQTMGHDKMYWYQQDPGMELHLIHYSYGVNSTEKGDLSSESTVSRIRTEHFPLTLESARPSHTSQYLCASSPRVGIGTEAFFGQGTRLTVV.

The CDR3 bases are TGCGCCAGCAGCTTGGATTCCGGGACAGGGACCTACGAGCAGTACTTC. Residues: CASSLDSGTGTYEQYF. This chain joins TRBV5-1 and TRBJ2-7; 9 bases agree with TRBD1. Looked up from germline, CDR1 is SGHRS and CDR2 is YFSETQ. V lost 0 bases and J lost 2; bases outside the gene matches: 6. The CDR3 has 16 amino acids. Full variable domain (rest looked up from reference TRBV5-1 and TRBJ2-7): KAGVTQTPRYLIKTRGQQVTLSCSPISGHRSVSWYQQTPGQGLQFLFEYFSETQRNKGNFPGRFSGRQFSNSRSEMNVSTLELGDSALYLCASSLDSGTGTYEQYFGPGTRLTVT.

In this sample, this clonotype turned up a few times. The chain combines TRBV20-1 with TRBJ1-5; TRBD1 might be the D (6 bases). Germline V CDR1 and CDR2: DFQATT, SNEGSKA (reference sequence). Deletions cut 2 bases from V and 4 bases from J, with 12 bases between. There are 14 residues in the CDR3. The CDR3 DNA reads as TGCAGTGCTAGAATCCCCCAGGGGAATCAGCCCCAGCATTTT. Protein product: CSARIPQGNQPQHF.

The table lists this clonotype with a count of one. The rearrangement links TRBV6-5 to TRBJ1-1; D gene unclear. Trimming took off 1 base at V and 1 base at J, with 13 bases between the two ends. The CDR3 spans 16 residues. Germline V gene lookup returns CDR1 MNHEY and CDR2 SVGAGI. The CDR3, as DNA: TGTGCCAGCAGTTACTATATCTGGGATGCGAACACTGAAGCTTTCTTT. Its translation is CASSYYIWDANTEAFF.

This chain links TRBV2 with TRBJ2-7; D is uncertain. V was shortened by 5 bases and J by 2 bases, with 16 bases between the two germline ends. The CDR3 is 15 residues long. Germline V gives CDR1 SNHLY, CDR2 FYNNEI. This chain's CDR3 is CASSTLGRPPYEQYF. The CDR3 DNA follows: TGTGCCAGCAGTACGCTCGGAAGGCCCCCCTACGAGCAGTACTTC.

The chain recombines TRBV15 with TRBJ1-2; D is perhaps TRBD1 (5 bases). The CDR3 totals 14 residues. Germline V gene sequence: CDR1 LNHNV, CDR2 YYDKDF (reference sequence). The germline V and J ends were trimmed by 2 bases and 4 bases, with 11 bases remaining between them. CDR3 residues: CATSRLGGGYGYTF. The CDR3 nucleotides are TGTGCCACCAGCAGACTGGGGGGAGGCTATGGCTACACCTTC.

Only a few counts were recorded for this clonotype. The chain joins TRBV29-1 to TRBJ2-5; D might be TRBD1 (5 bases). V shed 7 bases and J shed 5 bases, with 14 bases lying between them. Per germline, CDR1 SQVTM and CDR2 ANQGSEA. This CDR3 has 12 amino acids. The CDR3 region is CSGGHGEETQYF. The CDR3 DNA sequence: TGCAGCGGCGGACACGGTGAGGAGACCCAGTACTTC.

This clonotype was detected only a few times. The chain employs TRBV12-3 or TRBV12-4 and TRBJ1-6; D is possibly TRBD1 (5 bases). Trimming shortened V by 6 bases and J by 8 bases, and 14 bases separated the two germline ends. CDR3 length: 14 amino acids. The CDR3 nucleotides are TGTGCCAGCAGAATAGGGGCAATGGATTCACCCCTCCACTTT. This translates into CASRIGAMDSPLHF.

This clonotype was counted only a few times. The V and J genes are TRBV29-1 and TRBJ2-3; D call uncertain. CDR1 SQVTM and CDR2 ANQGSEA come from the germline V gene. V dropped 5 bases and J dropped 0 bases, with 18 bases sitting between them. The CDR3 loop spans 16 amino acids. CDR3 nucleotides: TGCAGCGTTTTAGCCCCATTGATACCCAGCACAGATACGCAGTATTTT. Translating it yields CSVLAPLIPSTDTQYF.

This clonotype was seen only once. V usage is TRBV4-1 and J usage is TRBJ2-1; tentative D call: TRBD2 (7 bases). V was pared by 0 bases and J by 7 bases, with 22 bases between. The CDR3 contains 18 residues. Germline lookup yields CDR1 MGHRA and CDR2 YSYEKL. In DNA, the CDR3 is TGCGCCAGCAGCCAAGATGGGAGGGGGTTTAGGGGAAGTAATGAGCAGTTCTTC. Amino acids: CASSQDGRGFRGSNEQFF.

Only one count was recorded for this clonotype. CDR3 nucleotide sequence: TGTGCCAGCAGCCAAGTCGCCGCCGCGGAGACCCAGTACTTC. It is translated as CASSQVAAAETQYF. This chain uses TRBV3-1 with TRBJ2-4; no firm D call. Matching the DNA end better, TRBJ2-5 makes the J call doubtful. This CDR3 has 14 residues. CDR1 and CDR2 (germline): LGHDT, YNNKEL (reference sequence).

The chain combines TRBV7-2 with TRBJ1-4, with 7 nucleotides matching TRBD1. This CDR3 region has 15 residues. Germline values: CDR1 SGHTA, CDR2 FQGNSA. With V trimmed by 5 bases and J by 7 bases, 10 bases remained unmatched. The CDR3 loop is CASSAQTGLGEKLFF. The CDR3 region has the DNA TGTGCCAGCAGCGCCCAGACAGGGCTCGGTGAAAAACTGTTTTTT.

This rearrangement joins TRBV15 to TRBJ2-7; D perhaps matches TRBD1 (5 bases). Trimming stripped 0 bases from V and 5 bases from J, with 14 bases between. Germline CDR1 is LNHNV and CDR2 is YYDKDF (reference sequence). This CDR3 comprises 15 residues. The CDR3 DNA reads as TGTGCCACCAGCAGAGATCGGCAGGGCACGAACGAGCAGTACTTC. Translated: CATSRDRQGTNEQYF.

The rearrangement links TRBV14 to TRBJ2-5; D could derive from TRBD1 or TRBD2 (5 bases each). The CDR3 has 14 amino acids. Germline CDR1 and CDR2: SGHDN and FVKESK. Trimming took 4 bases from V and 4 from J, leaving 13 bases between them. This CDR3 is CASSLTGTSETQYF. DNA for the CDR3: TGTGCCAGCAGCCTTACCGGGACGTCAGAGACCCAGTACTTC. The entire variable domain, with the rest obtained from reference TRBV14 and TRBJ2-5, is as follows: EAGVTQFPSHSVIEKGQTVTLRCDPISGHDNLYWYRRVMGKEIKFLLHFVKESKQDESGMPNNRFLAERTGGTYSTLKVQPAELEDSGVYFCASSLTGTSETQYFGPGTRLLVL.

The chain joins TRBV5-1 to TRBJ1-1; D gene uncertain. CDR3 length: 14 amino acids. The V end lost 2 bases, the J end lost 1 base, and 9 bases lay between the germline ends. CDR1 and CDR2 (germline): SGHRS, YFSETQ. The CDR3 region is CASSFRQENTEAFF. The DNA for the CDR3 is TGCGCCAGCAGCTTCCGACAAGAGAACACTGAAGCTTTCTTT.

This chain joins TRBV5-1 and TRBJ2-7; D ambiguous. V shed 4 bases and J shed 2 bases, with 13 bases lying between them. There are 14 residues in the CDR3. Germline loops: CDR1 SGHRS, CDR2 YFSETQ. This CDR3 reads CASSPRTSAYEQYF. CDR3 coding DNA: TGCGCCAGCAGCCCCCGGACCAGCGCCTACGAGCAGTACTTC.

The CDR3 sequence: CATEGGGETQYF. Written as DNA, the CDR3 is TGTGCCACTGAGGGAGGGGGCGAGACCCAGTACTTC. V and J are TRBV3-1 and TRBJ2-7, with D possibly being TRBD1 or TRBD2 (7 bases each). The end of the DNA is better explained by TRBJ2-5, so the J call may be wrong. The germline CDR1 and CDR2 sequences are LGHDT and YNNKEL (reference sequence). The CDR3 has 12 amino acids.

Written as DNA, the CDR3 is TGTGCTAGCGGTTGGGCCACGGCTTCCACCGGGGAGCTGTTTTTT. This sequence encodes CASGWATASTGELFF. This rearrangement joins TRBV5-6 to TRBJ2-2, with D perhaps matching TRBD2 (6 bases). This CDR3 region has 15 residues. Germline assignment: CDR1 SGHDT and CDR2 YYEEEE.

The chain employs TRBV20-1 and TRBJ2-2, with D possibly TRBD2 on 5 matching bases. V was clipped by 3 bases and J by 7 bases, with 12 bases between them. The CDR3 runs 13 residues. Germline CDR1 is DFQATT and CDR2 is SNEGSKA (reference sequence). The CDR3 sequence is CSASPYGGGELFF. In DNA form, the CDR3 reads TGCAGTGCTAGCCCATACGGAGGCGGGGAGCTGTTTTTT.

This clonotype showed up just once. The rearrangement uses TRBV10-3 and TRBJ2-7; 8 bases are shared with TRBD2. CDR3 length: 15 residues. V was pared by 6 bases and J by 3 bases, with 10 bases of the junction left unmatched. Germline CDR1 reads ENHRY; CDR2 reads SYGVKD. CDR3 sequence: CAISEAGDRDYEQYF. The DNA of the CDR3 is TGTGCCATCAGCGAAGCGGGGGATAGAGACTACGAGCAGTACTTC.

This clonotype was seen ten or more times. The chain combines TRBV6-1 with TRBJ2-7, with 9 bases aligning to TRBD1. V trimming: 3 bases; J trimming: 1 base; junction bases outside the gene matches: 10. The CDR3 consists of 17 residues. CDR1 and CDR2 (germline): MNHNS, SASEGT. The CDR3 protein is CASSERAGTGHSYEQYF. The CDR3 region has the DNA TGTGCCAGCAGTGAGAGGGCCGGGACAGGGCATTCCTACGAGCAGTACTTC.

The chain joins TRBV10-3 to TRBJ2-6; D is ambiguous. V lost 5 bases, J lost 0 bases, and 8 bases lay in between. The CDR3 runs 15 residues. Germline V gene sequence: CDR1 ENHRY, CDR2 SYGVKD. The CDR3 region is CAISSSDSGANVLTF. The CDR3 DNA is TGTGCCATCAGTTCGTCCGACTCTGGGGCCAACGTCCTGACTTTC.

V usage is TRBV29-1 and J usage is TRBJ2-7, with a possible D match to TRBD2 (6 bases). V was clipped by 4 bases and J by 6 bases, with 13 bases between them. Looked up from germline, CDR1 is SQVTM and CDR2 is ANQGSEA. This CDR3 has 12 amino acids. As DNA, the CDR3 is TGCAGCGTTGCCCCCGGGGGTCGCGAGCAGTACTTC. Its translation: CSVAPGGREQYF.

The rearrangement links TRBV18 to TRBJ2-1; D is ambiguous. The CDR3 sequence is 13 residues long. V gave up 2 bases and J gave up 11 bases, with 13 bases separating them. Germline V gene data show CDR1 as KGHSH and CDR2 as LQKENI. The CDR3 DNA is TGTGCCAGCTCACCATCCCCGAATCACCAGCAGTTCTTC. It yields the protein CASSPSPNHQQFF.

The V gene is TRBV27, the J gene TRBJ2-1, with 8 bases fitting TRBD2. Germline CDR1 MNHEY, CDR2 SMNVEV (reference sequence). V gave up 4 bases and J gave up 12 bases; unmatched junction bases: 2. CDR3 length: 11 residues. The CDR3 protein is CASSSGGRQFF. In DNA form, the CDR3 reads TGTGCCAGCAGTTCGGGGGGGCGGCAGTTCTTC.

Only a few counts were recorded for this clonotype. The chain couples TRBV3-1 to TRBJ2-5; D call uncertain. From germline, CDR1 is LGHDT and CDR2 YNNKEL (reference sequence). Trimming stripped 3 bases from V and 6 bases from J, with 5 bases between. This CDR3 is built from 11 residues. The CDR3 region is CASSQSKTQYF. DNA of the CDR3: TGTGCCAGCAGCCAGAGTAAGACCCAGTACTTC.

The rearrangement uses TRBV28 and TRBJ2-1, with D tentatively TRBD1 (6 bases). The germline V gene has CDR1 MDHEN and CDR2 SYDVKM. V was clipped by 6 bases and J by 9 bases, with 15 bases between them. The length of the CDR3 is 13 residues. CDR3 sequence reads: CASRQTGLGEQFF. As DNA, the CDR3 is TGTGCCAGCAGGCAAACAGGGCTCGGTGAGCAGTTCTTC.

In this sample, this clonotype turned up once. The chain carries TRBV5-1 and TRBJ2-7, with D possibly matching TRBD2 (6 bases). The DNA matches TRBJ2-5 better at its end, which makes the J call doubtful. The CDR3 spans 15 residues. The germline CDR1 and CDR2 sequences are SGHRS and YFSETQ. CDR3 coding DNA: TGCGCCAGCAGCTTGGAGGGACTGTCCCAAGAGACCCAGTACTTC. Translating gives CASSLEGLSQETQYF.

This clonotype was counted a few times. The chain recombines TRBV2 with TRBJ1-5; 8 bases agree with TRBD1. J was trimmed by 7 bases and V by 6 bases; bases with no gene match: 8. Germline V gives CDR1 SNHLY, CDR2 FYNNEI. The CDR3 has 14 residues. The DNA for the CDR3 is TGTGCCAGCAGCGACAGGGGCGGCGGGCAGCCCCAGCATTTT. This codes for CASSDRGGGQPQHF.

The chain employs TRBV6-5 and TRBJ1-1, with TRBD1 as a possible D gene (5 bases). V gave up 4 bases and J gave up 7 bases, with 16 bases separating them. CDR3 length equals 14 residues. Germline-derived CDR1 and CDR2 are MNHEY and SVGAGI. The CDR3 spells CASSFLLTGGEAFF. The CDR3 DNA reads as TGTGCCAGCAGTTTCCTTCTGACGGGGGGTGAAGCTTTCTTT.